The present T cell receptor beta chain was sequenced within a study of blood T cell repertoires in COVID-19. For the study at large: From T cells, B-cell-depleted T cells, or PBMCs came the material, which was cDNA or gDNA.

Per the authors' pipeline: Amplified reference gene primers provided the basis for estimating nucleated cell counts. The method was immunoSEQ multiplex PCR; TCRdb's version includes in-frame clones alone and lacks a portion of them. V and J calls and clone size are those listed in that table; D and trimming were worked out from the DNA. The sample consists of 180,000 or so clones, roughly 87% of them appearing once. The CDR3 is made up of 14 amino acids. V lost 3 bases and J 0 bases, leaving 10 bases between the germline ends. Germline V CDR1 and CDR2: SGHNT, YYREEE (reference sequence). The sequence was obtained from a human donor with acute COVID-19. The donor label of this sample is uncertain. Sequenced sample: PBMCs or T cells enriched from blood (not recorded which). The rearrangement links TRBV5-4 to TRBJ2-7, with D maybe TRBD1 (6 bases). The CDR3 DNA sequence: TGTGCCAGCAGCTACCAGGGGAGCTCCTACGAGCAGTACTTC. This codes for CASSYQGSSYEQYF.